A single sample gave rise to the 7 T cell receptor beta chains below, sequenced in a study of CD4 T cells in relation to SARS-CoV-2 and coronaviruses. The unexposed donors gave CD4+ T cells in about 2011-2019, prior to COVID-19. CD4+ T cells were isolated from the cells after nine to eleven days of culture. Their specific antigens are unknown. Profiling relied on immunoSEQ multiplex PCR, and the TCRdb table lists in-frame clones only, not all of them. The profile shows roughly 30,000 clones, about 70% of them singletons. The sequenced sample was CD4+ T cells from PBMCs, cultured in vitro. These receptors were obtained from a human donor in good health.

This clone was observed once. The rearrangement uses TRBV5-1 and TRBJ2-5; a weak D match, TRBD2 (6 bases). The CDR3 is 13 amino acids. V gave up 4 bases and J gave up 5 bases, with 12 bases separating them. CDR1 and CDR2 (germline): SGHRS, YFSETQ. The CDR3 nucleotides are TGCGCCAGCAGCACGGGACTCCGCGAGACCCAGTACTTC. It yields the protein CASSTGLRETQYF.

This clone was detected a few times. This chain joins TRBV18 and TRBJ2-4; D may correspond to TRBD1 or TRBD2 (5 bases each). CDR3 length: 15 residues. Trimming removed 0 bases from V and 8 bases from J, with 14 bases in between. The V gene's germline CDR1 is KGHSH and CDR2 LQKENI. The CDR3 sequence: CASSPPGSRGDIQYF. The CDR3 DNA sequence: TGTGCCAGCTCACCACCAGGGTCTCGAGGGGACATTCAGTACTTC.

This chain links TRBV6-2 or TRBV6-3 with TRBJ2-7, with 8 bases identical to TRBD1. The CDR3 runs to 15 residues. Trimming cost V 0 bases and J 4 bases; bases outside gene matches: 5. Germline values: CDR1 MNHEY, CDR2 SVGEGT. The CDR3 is CASSYSAGGWYEQYF. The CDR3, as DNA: TGTGCCAGCAGTTACTCCGCAGGGGGCTGGTACGAGCAGTACTTC.

The CDR3 DNA follows: TGTGCCAGCAGCCAGTTAGGGGGTGGCACAGATACGCAGTATTTT. Encoded protein: CASSQLGGGTDTQYF. V and J are TRBV3-1 (or the pseudogene TRBV3-2) and TRBJ2-3; TRBD1 might be the D (6 bases). Deletions cut 3 bases from V and 1 base from J, with 11 bases between. Germline-derived CDR1 and CDR2 are LGHDT and YNNKEL (reference sequence). The CDR3 runs 15 residues.

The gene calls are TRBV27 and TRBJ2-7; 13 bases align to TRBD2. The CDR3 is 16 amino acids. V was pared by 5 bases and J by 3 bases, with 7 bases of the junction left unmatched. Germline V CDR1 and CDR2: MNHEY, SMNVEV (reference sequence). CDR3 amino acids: CASSAHGTSGIYEQYF. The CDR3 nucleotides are TGTGCCAGCAGTGCTCACGGGACTAGCGGGATCTACGAGCAGTACTTC.

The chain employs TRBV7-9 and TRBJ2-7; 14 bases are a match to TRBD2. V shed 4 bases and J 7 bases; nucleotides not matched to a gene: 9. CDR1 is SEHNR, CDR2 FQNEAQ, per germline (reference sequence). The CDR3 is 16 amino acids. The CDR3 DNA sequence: TGTGCCAGCAGCTCCCCGGGACTAGCGGGGGCGGGGGAGCAGTACTTC. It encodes CASSSPGLAGAGEQYF.

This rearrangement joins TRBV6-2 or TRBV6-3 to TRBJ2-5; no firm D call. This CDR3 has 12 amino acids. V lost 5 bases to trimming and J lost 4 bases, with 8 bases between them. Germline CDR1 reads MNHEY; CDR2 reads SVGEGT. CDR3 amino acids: CASSRRRETQYF. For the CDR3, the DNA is TGTGCCAGCAGTCGTCGGAGAGAGACCCAGTACTTC.